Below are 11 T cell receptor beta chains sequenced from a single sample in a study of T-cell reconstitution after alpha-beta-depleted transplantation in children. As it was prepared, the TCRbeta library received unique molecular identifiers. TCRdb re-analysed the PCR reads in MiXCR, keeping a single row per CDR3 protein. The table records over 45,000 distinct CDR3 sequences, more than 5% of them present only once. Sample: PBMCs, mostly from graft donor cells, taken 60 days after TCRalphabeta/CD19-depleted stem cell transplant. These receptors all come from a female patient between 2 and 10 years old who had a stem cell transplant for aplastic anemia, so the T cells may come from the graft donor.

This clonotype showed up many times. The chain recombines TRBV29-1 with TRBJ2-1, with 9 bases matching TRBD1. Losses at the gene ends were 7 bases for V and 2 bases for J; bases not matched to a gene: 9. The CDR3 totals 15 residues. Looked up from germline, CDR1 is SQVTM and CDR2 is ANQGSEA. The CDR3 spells CSAGERTGAYNEQFF. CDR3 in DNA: TGCAGCGCCGGAGAGCGGACAGGGGCCTACAATGAGCAGTTCTTC.

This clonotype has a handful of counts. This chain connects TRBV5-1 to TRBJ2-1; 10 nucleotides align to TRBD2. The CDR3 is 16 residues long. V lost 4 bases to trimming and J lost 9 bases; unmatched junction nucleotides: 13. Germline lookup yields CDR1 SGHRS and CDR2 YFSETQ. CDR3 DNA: TGCGCCAGCAGCGCGTTAGCGGGGGGCCTAACACTTGAGCAGTTCTTC. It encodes CASSALAGGLTLEQFF.

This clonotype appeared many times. The CDR3 is CSASGRVNTDTQYF. The CDR3 nucleotides are TGCAGTGCTAGTGGGAGAGTGAACACAGATACGCAGTATTTT. The rearrangement links TRBV20-1 to TRBJ2-3; possible D gene TRBD2, 5 bases. The germline V and J ends were trimmed by 3 bases and 2 bases, with 12 bases remaining between them. The CDR3 is 14 amino acids. Germline lookup yields CDR1 DFQATT and CDR2 SNEGSKA (reference sequence).

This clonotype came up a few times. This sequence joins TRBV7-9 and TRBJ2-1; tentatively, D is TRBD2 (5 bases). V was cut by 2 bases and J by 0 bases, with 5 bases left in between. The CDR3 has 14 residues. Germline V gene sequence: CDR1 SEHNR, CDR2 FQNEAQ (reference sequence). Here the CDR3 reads CASSLSGSYNEQFF. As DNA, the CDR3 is TGTGCCAGCAGCTTAAGCGGCTCCTACAATGAGCAGTTCTTC.

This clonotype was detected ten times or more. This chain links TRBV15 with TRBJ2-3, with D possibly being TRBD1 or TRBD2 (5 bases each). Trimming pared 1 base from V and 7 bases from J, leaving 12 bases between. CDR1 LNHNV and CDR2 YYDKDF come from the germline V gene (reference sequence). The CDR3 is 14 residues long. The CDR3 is CATSRGGSGNTQYF. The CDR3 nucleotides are TGTGCCACCAGCAGAGGGGGGAGCGGTAATACGCAGTATTTT.

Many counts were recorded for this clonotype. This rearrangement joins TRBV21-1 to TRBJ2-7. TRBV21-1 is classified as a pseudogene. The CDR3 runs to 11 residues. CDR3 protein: CASRVSYEQYF. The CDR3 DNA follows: TGTGCCAGCCGGGTCTCCTACGAGCAGTACTTC.

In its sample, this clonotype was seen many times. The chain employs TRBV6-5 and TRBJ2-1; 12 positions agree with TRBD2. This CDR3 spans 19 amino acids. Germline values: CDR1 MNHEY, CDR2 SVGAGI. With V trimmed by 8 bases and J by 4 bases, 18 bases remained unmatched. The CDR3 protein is CASRVAGLAGRFAYNEQFF. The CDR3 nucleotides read TGTGCCAGCCGTGTCGCGGGACTAGCGGGTCGGTTTGCATACAATGAGCAGTTCTTC.

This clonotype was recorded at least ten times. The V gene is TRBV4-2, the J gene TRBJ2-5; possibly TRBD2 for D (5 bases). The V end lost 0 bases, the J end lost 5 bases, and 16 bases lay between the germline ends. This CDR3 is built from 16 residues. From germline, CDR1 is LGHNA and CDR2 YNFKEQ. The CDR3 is CASSQDAEAGGETQYF. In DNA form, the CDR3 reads TGTGCCAGCAGCCAAGATGCGGAGGCAGGCGGGGAGACCCAGTACTTC.

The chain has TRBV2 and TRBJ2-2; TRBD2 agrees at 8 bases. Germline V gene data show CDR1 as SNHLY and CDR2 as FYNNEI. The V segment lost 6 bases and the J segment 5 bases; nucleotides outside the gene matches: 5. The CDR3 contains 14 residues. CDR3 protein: CASSDSGKTGELFF. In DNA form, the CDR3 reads TGTGCCAGCAGCGATAGCGGGAAGACCGGGGAGCTGTTTTTT.

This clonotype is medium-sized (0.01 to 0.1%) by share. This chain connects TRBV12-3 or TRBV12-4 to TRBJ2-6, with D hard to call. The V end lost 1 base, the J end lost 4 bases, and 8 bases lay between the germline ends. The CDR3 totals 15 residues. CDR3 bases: TGTGCCAGCAGTTTAGGGGCGGTGGGGGCCAACGTCCTGACTTTC. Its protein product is CASSLGAVGANVLTF.

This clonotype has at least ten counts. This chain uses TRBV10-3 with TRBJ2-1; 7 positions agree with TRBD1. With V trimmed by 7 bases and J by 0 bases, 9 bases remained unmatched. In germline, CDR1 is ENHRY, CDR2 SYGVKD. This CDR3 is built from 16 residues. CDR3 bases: TGTGCCATCACCCCCGGACAGGTTAGCTCCTACAATGAGCAGTTCTTC. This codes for CAITPGQVSSYNEQFF.